Listed below are T cell receptor beta chains from one sample, sequenced in a study of blood T cell repertoires in COVID-19. Only in-frame clones appear in the TCRdb table, and some are missing; sequencing was by immunoSEQ multiplex PCR. The sample lists 75,000 or so clones, approximately 88% occurring once. The sequencing sample was made of peripheral blood. Source of these receptors: a man aged 70-80 years with acute or convalescent COVID-19. The conserved cysteine and the conserved F or W are not part of the CDR3 here.

V gene	CDR3 protein
TRBV19	ASSIRGRALNSPLH
TRBV7-8	ASSPTELATYEQY
TRBV25-1	ASSFGTGYEQY
TRBV25-1	ASSRGQQNYGYT
TRBV19	ASSIISGGNNEQF
TRBV9	ASSVNSNQPQH
TRBV18	ASSLLASTDTEAF
TRBV29-1	SVAGIGSNQPQH
TRBV6-2/TRBV6-3	ASSAGTTRLTKTNEQF
TRBV23-1	ASSQGWGRRPYEQY
TRBV30	AWSVQDRGVQPQH
TRBV19	ASSVQGANHEQY
TRBV5-5	ASSPLAGVTTGELF
TRBV5-1	ASSNLAGAEQF
TRBV6-1	ASSENRDGYT
TRBV9	ASSVAAGSADTQY
TRBV29-1	SVEDRQGNTEAF
TRBV7-2	ASSSLGGLTYEQY
TRBV6-2/TRBV6-3	ASSYPGNSNQPQH
TRBV27	ASSLGEGVRSPLH
TRBV2	ASNPGRETQY
TRBV5-8	ASSLTGGGYNSPLH
TRBV11-2	ASSLGQGDFEAF
TRBV6-5	ASSYSKGQGLEKLF
TRBV5-1	ASTPTGGRETQY
TRBV7-9	ASSLVVGGVTDTQY
TRBV18	ASSPTAAVYGYT
TRBV15	ATSMSGRGDTQY
TRBV18	ASSFTLPGQGSGYEQY
TRBV18	ASSPYLTSGENNEQF
TRBV28	ASSLPMGAGVRGTDTQY
TRBV6-5	ASSYSGRGGTDTQY
TRBV7-3	ASSLSGVDTQY
TRBV25-1	ASSESRTGSSPLH
TRBV4-3	ASSPRGHNSPLH
TRBV23-1	ASSAYYSTVNQPQH
TRBV19	ASSTGQGSHGYT
TRBV7-2	ASSLAREEKRYYGYT
TRBV7-9	ASSFYSGTGHREKLF
TRBV19	ASLRDRGVGTGELF
TRBV11-2	ASSVSGRITGELF
TRBV24-1	ATSDPGTLGEQF
TRBV28	ASNSGTLYNSPLH
TRBV20-1	SASTPPGLAGNPDTQY
TRBV5-6	ASSTILFANTGELF
TRBV10-1	ASSESWPVGGDEQF
TRBV7-2	ASSPLGLAGFTPGELF
TRBV15	ATSGDRGLDYGYT
TRBV7-2	ASSQGQGEKLF
TRBV6-2/TRBV6-3	ASSYSREGDFPYEQY
TRBV3-1/TRBV3-2	ASSQVGSNTEAF
TRBV5-6	ASSGALHSNTGELF
TRBV4-3	ASSQGLLAGAQETQY